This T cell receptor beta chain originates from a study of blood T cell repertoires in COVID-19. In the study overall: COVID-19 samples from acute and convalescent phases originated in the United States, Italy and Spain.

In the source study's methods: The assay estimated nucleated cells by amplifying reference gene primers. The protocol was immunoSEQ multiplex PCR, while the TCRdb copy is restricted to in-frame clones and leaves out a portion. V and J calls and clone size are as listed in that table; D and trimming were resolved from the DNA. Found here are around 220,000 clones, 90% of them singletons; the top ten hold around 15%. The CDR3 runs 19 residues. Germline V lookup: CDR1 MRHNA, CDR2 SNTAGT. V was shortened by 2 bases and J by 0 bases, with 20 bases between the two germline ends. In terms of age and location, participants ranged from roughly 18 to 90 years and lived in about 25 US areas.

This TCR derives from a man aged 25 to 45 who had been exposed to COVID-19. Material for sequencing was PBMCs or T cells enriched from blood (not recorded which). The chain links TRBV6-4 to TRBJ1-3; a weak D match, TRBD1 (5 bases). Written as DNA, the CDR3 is TGTGCCAGCAGTGACAGGAAGTCAGGGAACACCCTCTCTGGAAACACCATATATTTT. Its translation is CASSDRKSGNTLSGNTIYF.